Listed below are T cell receptor beta chains from one sample, sequenced in a study of OX40 agonist ivuxolimab in advanced cancers. TCRdb keeps only in-frame clones here, not all; method: immunoSEQ multiplex PCR. The data hold approximately 72,000 clones, with roughly 84% observed a single time. This specimen was CD4+ or CD8+ T cells sorted from blood, taken in a trial of the OX40 agonist ivuxolimab. Source of these receptors: an adult with an advanced solid tumor such as melanoma, head and neck, liver or kidney cancer. Both conserved end residues are part of each CDR3. The order of the fields is D gene, J gene, clone size, V gene, CDR3 length, CDR3 DNA, CDR3 protein. D genes are given only for firm matches. Rows may omit the clone size; those that give it use once, few, many or a size class.

>TRBD1|TRBJ2-3|.|TRBV7-2|18
TGTGCCAGCAGCTTCCTACCGGTGGGGACAGGGGGCACAGATACGCAGTATTTT
CASSFLPVGTGGTDTQYF
>.|TRBJ2-5|.|TRBV7-6|15
TGTGCCAGCAGCTTAGCGGGAGACGGAAGAGAGACCCAGTACTTC
CASSLAGDGRETQYF
>.|TRBJ1-5|.|TRBV4-2|19
TGTGCCAGCAGCCAAGTACTTAAGTCGGGGCAGAATAGCAATCAGCCCCAGCATTTT
CASSQVLKSGQNSNQPQHF
>.|TRBJ2-3|.|TRBV5-4|14
TGTGCCAGCAGCGGCAACAGGTTCACAGATACGCAGTATTTT
CASSGNRFTDTQYF
>TRBD2|TRBJ2-1|.|TRBV11-2|14
TGTGCCAGCAGGCTAGCGGGAGAACACAATGAGCAGTTCTTC
CASRLAGEHNEQFF
>TRBD2|TRBJ2-3|.|TRBV5-4|16
TGTGCCAGCAGGTCTCAGCGGGAGGGGAGCACAGATACGCAGTATTTT
CASRSQREGSTDTQYF
>.|TRBJ1-3|.|TRBV6-1|13
TGTGCCAGCAGTGAAGGAGATGGAAACACCATATATTTT
CASSEGDGNTIYF
>.|TRBJ1-3|.|TRBV30|13
TGTGCCTGGACAGGGAACCCTGGAAACACCATATATTTT
CAWTGNPGNTIYF
>.|TRBJ1-2|.|TRBV5-4|15
TGTGCCAGCAGCTTGGCCGGAGGACTTAACTATGGCTACACCTTC
CASSLAGGLNYGYTF
>.|TRBJ1-6|.|TRBV29-1|13
TGCAGCGTGAGCCGGGAGGCGAATTCACCCCTCCACTTT
CSVSREANSPLHF
>.|TRBJ1-4|.|TRBV7-2|15
TGTGCCAGCAGCCCCGGGGGGCAGGGTAATGAAAAACTGTTTTTT
CASSPGGQGNEKLFF
>TRBD1|TRBJ1-1|.|TRBV4-1|15
TGCGCCAGCAGCTTTACGGACAGGGTTAACACTGAAGCTTTCTTT
CASSFTDRVNTEAFF
>TRBD2|TRBJ2-5|.|TRBV18|17
TGTGCCAGCTCCCCCCTCGGCCGACTAGCGGGGGGGGAGACCCAGTACTTC
CASSPLGRLAGGETQYF
>TRBD1|TRBJ2-5|once|TRBV29-1|14
TGCAGCGTAGAGCGTAACAGGGGAAAAGAGACCCAGTACTTC
CSVERNRGKETQYF
>.|TRBJ1-4|.|TRBV19|16
TGTGCCAGTAGTATAAAGGGGGAACCCGAGGGCGAAAAACTGTTTTTT
CASSIKGEPEGEKLFF
>.|TRBJ1-2|.|TRBV7-9|13
TGTGCCAGCAGCTCCGACATTAGTTATGGCTACACCTTC
CASSSDISYGYTF
>.|TRBJ2-1|.|TRBV15|13
TGTGCCACCAGCAGAGAGAGGACAAGGGGGCAGTTCTTC
CATSRERTRGQFF
>.|TRBJ1-1|once|TRBV19|13
TGTGCCAGTAGCCAGACAGTGAACACTGAAGCTTTCTTT
CASSQTVNTEAFF
>TRBD1|TRBJ2-3|.|TRBV9|15
TGTGCCAGCAGCCTTCAGGGGGCCGAGGCAGATACGCAGTATTTT
CASSLQGAEADTQYF
>.|TRBJ2-1|once|TRBV4-1|12
TGCGCCAGCAGCCAGGGCCCGGGACCCCGGTTCTTC
CASSQGPGPRFF
>.|TRBJ1-6|.|TRBV18|15
TGTGCCAGCTCACCACCGAGGGCATCTGGGTCACCCCTCCACTTT
CASSPPRASGSPLHF
>.|TRBJ1-1|.|TRBV5-1|15
TGCGCCAGCAGCCGCCGGGAGGGTGGGAACACTGAAGCTTTCTTT
CASSRREGGNTEAFF